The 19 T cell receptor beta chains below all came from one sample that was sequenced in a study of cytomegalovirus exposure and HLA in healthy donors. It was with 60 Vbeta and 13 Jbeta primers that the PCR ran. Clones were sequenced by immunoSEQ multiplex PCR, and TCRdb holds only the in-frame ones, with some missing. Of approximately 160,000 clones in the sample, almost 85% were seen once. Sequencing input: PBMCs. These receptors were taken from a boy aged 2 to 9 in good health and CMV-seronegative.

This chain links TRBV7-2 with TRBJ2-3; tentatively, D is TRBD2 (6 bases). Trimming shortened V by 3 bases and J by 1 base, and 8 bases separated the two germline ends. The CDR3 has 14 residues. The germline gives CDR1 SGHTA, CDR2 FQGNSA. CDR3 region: CASSFAGRTDTQYF. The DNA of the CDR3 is TGTGCCAGCAGCTTTGCGGGACGCACAGATACGCAGTATTTT.

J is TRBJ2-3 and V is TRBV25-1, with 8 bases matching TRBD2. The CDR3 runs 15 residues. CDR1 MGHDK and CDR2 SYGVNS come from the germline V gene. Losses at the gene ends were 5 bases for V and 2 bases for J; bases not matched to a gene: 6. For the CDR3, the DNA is TGTGCCAGCAGTCCTCGACTAGCGTACACAGATACGCAGTATTTT. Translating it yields CASSPRLAYTDTQYF.

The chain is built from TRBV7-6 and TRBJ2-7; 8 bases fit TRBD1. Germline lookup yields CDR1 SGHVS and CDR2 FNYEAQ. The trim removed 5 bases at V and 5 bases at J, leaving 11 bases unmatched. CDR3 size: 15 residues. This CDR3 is CASSPWQGAQDEQYF. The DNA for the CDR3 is TGTGCCAGCAGCCCATGGCAGGGGGCGCAGGACGAGCAGTACTTC.

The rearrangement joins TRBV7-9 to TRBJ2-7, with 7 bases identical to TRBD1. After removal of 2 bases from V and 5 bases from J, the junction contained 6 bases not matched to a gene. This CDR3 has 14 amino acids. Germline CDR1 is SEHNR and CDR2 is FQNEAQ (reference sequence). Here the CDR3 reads CASSLTRTGDEQYF. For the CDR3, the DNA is TGTGCCAGCAGCTTAACACGGACAGGAGACGAGCAGTACTTC.

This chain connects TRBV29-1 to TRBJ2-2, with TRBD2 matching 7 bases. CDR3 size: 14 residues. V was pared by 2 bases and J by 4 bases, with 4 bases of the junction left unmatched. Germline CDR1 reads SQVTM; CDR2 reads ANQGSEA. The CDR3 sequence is CSVERLAVTGELFF. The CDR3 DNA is TGCAGCGTTGAACGCCTAGCGGTCACCGGGGAGCTGTTTTTT.

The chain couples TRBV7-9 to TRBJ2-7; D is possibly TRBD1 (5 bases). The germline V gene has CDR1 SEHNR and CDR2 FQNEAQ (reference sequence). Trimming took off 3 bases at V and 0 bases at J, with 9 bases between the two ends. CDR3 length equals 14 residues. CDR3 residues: CASSFGAGSYEQYF. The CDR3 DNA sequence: TGTGCCAGCAGCTTTGGGGCCGGCTCCTACGAGCAGTACTTC.

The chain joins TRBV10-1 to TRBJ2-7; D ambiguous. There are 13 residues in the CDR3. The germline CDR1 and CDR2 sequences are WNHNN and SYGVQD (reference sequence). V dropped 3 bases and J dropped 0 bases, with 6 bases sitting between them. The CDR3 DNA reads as TGCGCCAGCAGTGACGGTAGCTCCTACGAGCAGTACTTC. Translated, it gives CASSDGSSYEQYF.

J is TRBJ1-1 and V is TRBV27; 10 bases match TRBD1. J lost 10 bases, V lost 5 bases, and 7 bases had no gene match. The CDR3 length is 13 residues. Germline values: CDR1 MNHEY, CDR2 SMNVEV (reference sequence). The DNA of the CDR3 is TGTGCCAGCAGTCCACGACAGGGGGCGCGAGCTTTCTTT. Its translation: CASSPRQGARAFF.

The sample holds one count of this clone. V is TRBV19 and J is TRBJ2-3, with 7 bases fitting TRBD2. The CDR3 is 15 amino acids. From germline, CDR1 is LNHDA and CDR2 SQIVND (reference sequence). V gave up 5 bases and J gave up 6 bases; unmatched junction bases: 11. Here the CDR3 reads CASSPSGNSYDTQYF. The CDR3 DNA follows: TGTGCCAGTAGTCCGAGCGGGAATTCGTACGATACGCAGTATTTT. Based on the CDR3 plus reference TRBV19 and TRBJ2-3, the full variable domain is DGGITQSPKYLFRKEGQNVTLSCEQNLNHDAMYWYRQDPGQGLRLIYYSQIVNDFQKGDIAEGYSVSREKKESFPLTVTSAQKNPTAFYLCASSPSGNSYDTQYFGPGTRLTVL.

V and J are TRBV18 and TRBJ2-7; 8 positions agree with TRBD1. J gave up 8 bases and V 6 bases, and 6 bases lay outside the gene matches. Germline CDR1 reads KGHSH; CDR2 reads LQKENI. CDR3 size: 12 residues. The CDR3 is CASSPDREKQYF. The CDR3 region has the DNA TGTGCCAGCTCCCCGGACAGGGAGAAGCAGTACTTC.

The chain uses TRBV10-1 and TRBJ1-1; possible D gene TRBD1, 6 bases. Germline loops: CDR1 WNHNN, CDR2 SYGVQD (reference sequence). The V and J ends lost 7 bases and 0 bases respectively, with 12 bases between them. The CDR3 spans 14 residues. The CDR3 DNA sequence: TGCGCCAGCACCAAGGACAGCCTGAACACTGAAGCTTTCTTT. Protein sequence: CASTKDSLNTEAFF.

The CDR3 coding sequence is TGTGCCAGTAGTATAAGCGTAACCTACAATGAGCAGTTCTTC. Amino acids: CASSISVTYNEQFF. The chain couples TRBV19 to TRBJ2-1; D unresolved. This CDR3 spans 14 amino acids. V shed 2 bases and J shed 2 bases, with 7 bases lying between them. Germline V CDR1 and CDR2: LNHDA, SQIVND (reference sequence).

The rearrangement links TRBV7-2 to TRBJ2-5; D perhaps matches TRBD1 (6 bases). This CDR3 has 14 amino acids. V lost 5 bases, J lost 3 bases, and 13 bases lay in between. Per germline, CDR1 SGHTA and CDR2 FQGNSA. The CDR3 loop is CASSPYRTEETQYF. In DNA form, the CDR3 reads TGTGCCAGCAGCCCCTACCGGACAGAAGAGACCCAGTACTTC.

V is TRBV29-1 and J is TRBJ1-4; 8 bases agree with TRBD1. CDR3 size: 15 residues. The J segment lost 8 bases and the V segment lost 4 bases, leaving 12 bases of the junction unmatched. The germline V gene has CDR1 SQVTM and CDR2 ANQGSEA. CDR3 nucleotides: TGCAGCGTTGGTGCAGGGGGCGCGCCCAGGGAAAAACTGTTTTTT. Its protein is CSVGAGGAPREKLFF.

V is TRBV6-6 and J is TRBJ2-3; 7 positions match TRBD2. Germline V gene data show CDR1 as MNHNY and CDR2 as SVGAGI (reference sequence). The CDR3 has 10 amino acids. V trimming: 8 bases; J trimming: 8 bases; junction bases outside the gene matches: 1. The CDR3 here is CASSGGTQYF. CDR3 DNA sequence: TGTGCCAGCTCGGGGGGTACGCAGTATTTT.

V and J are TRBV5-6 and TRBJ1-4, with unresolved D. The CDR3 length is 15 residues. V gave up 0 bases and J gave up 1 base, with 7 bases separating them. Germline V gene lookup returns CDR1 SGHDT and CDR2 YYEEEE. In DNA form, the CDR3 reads TGTGCCAGCAGCTTGGCCGGGGTAACTAATGAAAAACTGTTTTTT. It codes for CASSLAGVTNEKLFF.

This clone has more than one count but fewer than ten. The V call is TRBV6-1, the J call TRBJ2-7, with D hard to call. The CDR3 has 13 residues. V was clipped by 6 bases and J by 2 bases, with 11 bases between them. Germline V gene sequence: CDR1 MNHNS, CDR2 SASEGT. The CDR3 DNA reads TGTGCCAGCAGCGAAAGACTCACCTACGAGCAGTACTTC. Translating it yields CASSERLTYEQYF.

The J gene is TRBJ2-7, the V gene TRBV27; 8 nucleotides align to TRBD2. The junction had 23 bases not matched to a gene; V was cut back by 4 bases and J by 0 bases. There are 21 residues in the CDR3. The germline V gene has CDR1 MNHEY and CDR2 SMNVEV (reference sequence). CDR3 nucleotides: TGTGCCAGCAGTTGGGTGGGATGGCCCGGCGGGAGTAGCGGGATCTCCTACGAGCAGTACTTC. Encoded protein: CASSWVGWPGGSSGISYEQYF.

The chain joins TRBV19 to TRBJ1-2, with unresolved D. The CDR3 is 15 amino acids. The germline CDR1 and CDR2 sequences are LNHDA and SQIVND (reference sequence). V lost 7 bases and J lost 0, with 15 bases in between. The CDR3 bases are TGTGCCAGTAAAAGGCAGGCGTTAGCTAACTATGGCTACACCTTC. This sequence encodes CASKRQALANYGYTF.